The 27 T cell receptor beta chains below were found in one sample sequenced in a study of shared clonotypes between healthy human individuals. Clones were read by immunoSEQ multiplex PCR, and TCRdb kept only the in-frame ones, dropping some. The sample carries about half a million clones, 81% recorded once. The sequencing input was PBMCs. The receptors stem from a woman aged 40 to 50 in good health. Some clones in this sample may be carry-over from other donors' samples.

This clone has a single count. A far larger clone differs by one base, so this is likely a read error. The sample carries other DNA sequences with the same CDR3. The chain links TRBV6-6 to TRBJ1-1; D uncertain. The V gene's germline CDR1 is MNHNY and CDR2 SVGAGI (reference sequence). V lost 6 bases and J 4 bases, leaving 6 bases between the germline ends. This CDR3 is 11 amino acids long. The CDR3 loop reads CASRSGTEAFF. CDR3 nucleotides: TGTGCCAGCAGGTCAGGCACTGAAGCTTTCTTT.

The V gene is TRBV9, the J gene TRBJ2-3; D is perhaps TRBD2 (5 bases). Trimming cost V 1 base and J 4 bases, with 13 bases left between them. This CDR3 is built from 15 residues. Germline loops: CDR1 SGDLS, CDR2 YYNGEE. The DNA for the CDR3 is TGTGCCAGCAGCGTATCCGGACTGGCGGCAGATACGCAGTATTTT. Amino acids: CASSVSGLAADTQYF.

The genes are TRBV9 and TRBJ2-1; D gene uncertain. Looked up from germline, CDR1 is SGDLS and CDR2 is YYNGEE. The CDR3 is 13 residues long. V was clipped by 0 bases and J by 14 bases, with 15 bases between them. CDR3 region: CASSVDQGRTEFF. DNA for the CDR3: TGTGCCAGCAGCGTAGATCAAGGGCGGACGGAGTTCTTC.

A remark on this clone: At one of its ends the junction is not consistent with the germline gene, which may arise from a read error. The V call is TRBV7-7, the J call TRBJ2-5; TRBD2 matches at 9 bases. Germline V gives CDR1 SSHAT, CDR2 FNYEAQ (reference sequence). This CDR3 has 16 amino acids. The CDR3 sequence is CASSSRLAAGEETQYF. CDR3 bases: TGTGCTAGCAGCTCCCGACTAGCGGCCGGGGAAGAGACCCAGTACTTC.

This clone is a singleton in its sample. The chain has TRBV15 and TRBJ2-7; 9 bases line up with TRBD1. The CDR3 length is 15 residues. Germline trimming cut 2 bases from V and 3 bases from J; bases unmatched to any gene: 5. Germline-derived CDR1 and CDR2 are LNHNV and YYDKDF (reference sequence). The CDR3 nucleotides are TGTGCCACCAGCAGAAATACGGGACAGGGCTACGAGCAGTACTTC. This gives the protein CATSRNTGQGYEQYF.

The rearrangement uses TRBV7-6 and TRBJ2-2; no firm D call. V lost 4 bases, J lost 2 bases, and 14 bases lay in between. CDR1 and CDR2 (germline): SGHVS, FNYEAQ. The CDR3 is 16 amino acids. The CDR3 loop reads CASSWGGYSNTGELFF. As DNA, the CDR3 is TGTGCCAGCAGCTGGGGTGGGTACTCCAACACCGGGGAGCTGTTTTTT.

With regard to this clone: A read error may produce the germline difference seen at one junction end. Written as DNA, the CDR3 is TGTGCCAGCAGGGAAGACTATGCGGGAGCCTACAATGAGCAGTTCTTC. It is translated as CASREDYAGAYNEQFF. The genes are TRBV6-1 and TRBJ2-1, with 7 positions matching TRBD2. The CDR3 runs 16 residues. Germline CDR1 and CDR2: MNHNS and SASEGT.

J is TRBJ2-7 and V is TRBV28; TRBD2 matches 13 bases. The V gene's germline CDR1 is MDHEN and CDR2 SYDVKM. This CDR3 spans 15 amino acids. The V segment lost 10 bases and the J segment 1 base; nucleotides outside the gene matches: 7. The CDR3 DNA reads TGTGCCACCAATCGGGGACTAGCGGGATCCTACGAGCAGTACTTC. It encodes CATNRGLAGSYEQYF.

Note on this clone: A single base is all that separates this from a far larger clone, so a read error is likely. As DNA, the CDR3 is TGTGCCAGAAGTAATAAGTCCCCATACACCGGGGAGCTGTTTTTT. Translation: CARSNKSPYTGELFF. The genes are TRBV2 and TRBJ2-2; D ambiguous. Per germline, CDR1 SNHLY and CDR2 FYNNEI. V shed 9 bases and J shed 3 bases, with 17 bases lying between them. The length of the CDR3 is 15 residues.

The gene calls are TRBV5-1 and TRBJ1-1; 9 bases agree with TRBD1. This CDR3 spans 19 amino acids. CDR1 and CDR2 (germline): SGHRS, YFSETQ. V gave up 0 bases and J gave up 4 bases; unmatched junction bases: 16. In nucleotides, the CDR3 is TGCGCCAGCAGCTTGGCACCGGGACAGGGTACGGTTGGCAGCACTGAAGCTTTCTTT. Amino acid sequence: CASSLAPGQGTVGSTEAFF.

The chain recombines TRBV30 with TRBJ2-7; D unresolved. Germline V lookup: CDR1 GTSNPN, CDR2 SVGIG (reference sequence). V dropped 0 bases and J dropped 2 bases, with 8 bases sitting between them. CDR3 length: 13 residues. The CDR3 DNA follows: TGTGCCTGGAGTGTAGCAGGTCCCTACGAGCAGTACTTC. Its protein product is CAWSVAGPYEQYF. The full variable domain, rest sourced from reference TRBV30 and TRBJ2-7, is SQTIHQWPATLVQPVGSPLSLECTVEGTSNPNLYWYRQAAGRGLQLLFYSVGIGQISSEVPQNLSASRPQDRQFILSSKKLLLSDSGFYLCAWSVAGPYEQYFGPGTRLTVT.

V is TRBV7-2 and J is TRBJ2-7; D may be TRBD1 (5 bases). This CDR3 spans 14 amino acids. The V and J ends lost 1 base and 2 bases respectively, with 9 bases between them. Looked up from germline, CDR1 is SGHTA and CDR2 is FQGNSA. The CDR3 sequence is CASSLGRAPYEQYF. The CDR3 nucleotides read TGTGCCAGCAGCTTAGGCAGGGCCCCCTACGAGCAGTACTTC.

As for this clone: This sample also contains other DNA sequences that code for the same CDR3. The chain couples TRBV7-2 to TRBJ2-7, with D perhaps TRBD1 (7 bases). V was trimmed by 1 base and J by 4 bases, leaving 11 bases between them. Germline lookup yields CDR1 SGHTA and CDR2 FQGNSA. This CDR3 has 14 amino acids. CDR3 protein: CASSLVQGRYEQYF. In DNA form, the CDR3 reads TGTGCCAGCAGCTTAGTACAGGGGAGGTACGAGCAGTACTTC.

The rearrangement joins TRBV5-6 to TRBJ1-1; D gene unclear. This CDR3 region has 15 residues. Trimming left V 0 bases short and J 4 bases short, with 13 bases between. The germline V gene has CDR1 SGHDT and CDR2 YYEEEE. The CDR3 protein is CASSLGLGLFTEAFF. The DNA for the CDR3 is TGTGCCAGCAGCTTGGGTCTGGGGTTGTTCACTGAAGCTTTCTTT.

This clone came up a few times. Just one base apart from a much larger clone, this may be a read error. This chain links TRBV7-9 with TRBJ2-3; TRBD2 matches 14 bases. The CDR3 runs to 17 residues. CDR1 is SEHNR, CDR2 FQNEAQ, per germline (reference sequence). The J segment lost 8 bases and the V segment lost 4 bases, leaving 11 bases of the junction unmatched. The CDR3 DNA sequence: TGTGCCAGCAGCTCTGGGGGGACTAGCGGGAGTGCAGGTACGCAGTATTTT. As protein: CASSSGGTSGSAGTQYF. Drawing the rest from reference TRBV7-9 and TRBJ2-3, the complete variable domain is DTGVSQNPRHKITKRGQNVTFRCDPISEHNRLYWYRQTLGQGPEFLTYFQNEAQLEKSRLLSDRFSAERPKGSFSTLEIQRTEQGDSAMYLCASSSGGTSGSAGTQYFGPGTRLTVL.

The J gene is TRBJ2-4, the V gene TRBV5-1, with 8 bases matching TRBD2. This CDR3 is built from 15 residues. Germline trimming cut 0 bases from V and 8 bases from J; bases unmatched to any gene: 7. The germline V gene encodes CDR1 SGHRS and CDR2 YFSETQ. The DNA of the CDR3 is TGCGCCAGCAGCTTGGTCGGGGGGGCGCGTGACATTCAGTACTTC. Amino acids: CASSLVGGARDIQYF. Filled out from reference TRBV5-1 and TRBJ2-4, the complete variable domain reads KAGVTQTPRYLIKTRGQQVTLSCSPISGHRSVSWYQQTPGQGLQFLFEYFSETQRNKGNFPGRFSGRQFSNSRSEMNVSTLELGDSALYLCASSLVGGARDIQYFGAGTRLSVL.

As regards this clone: A far larger clone is only one base removed, so a read error is likely. This chain links TRBV30 with TRBJ1-5; D is undetermined. Deletions cut 0 bases from V and 3 bases from J, with 6 bases between. The CDR3 runs 13 residues. Looked up from germline, CDR1 is GTSNPN and CDR2 is SVGIG (reference sequence). This CDR3 reads CAWSVQINQPQHF. In DNA form, the CDR3 reads TGTGCCTGGAGTGTACAGATCAATCAGCCCCAGCATTTT.

This clone was counted many times. The rearrangement uses TRBV11-2 and TRBJ2-1, with D possibly TRBD2 on 5 matching bases. CDR3 size: 13 residues. CDR1 is SGHAT, CDR2 FQNNGV, per germline. V dropped 0 bases and J dropped 9 bases, with 9 bases sitting between them. CDR3 loop: CASSLDLGVEQFF. The CDR3 nucleotides are TGTGCCAGCAGCTTAGATCTCGGGGTTGAGCAGTTCTTC.

V and J are TRBV11-3 and TRBJ1-5; no definite D call. Per germline, CDR1 SGHNT and CDR2 YENEEA. This CDR3 is 17 amino acids long. The V and J ends lost 0 bases and 7 bases respectively, with 19 bases between them. CDR3 DNA: TGTGCCAGCAGCTTAGATTTTTTTGGGCGCGGTCTCCAGCCCCAGCATTTT. Translating gives CASSLDFFGRGLQPQHF.

Comment on this clone: Given a far larger clone just one base away, this is likely a sequencing read error. Within the sample, other DNA sequences also encode this same CDR3. This chain links TRBV29-1 with TRBJ1-1, with D possibly being TRBD1 (5 bases). The CDR3 contains 13 residues. Trimming removed 6 bases at V and 5 bases at J, with 16 bases between. Germline CDR1 SQVTM, CDR2 ANQGSEA. The CDR3: CSVGLRLGTEAFF. Here the CDR3 DNA reads TGCAGCGTGGGACTGAGACTAGGGACTGAAGCTTTCTTT.

The rearrangement joins TRBV29-1 to TRBJ2-7; TRBD1 aligns across 12 bases. In germline, CDR1 is SQVTM, CDR2 ANQGSEA. Unmatched junction bases numbered 6, after V lost 8 bases and J lost 4 bases. The CDR3 totals 13 residues. CDR3 sequence: CSYKGQGAYEQYF. In DNA form, the CDR3 reads TGCAGCTATAAGGGACAGGGGGCTTACGAGCAGTACTTC.

Points on this clone: Only one base separates this from a far larger clonotype, so it likely reflects a read error. The V call is TRBV2, the J call TRBJ1-2; D call uncertain. Trimming stripped 10 bases from V and 6 bases from J, with 15 bases between. The CDR3 totals 12 residues. Germline-derived CDR1 and CDR2 are SNHLY and FYNNEI. In DNA form, the CDR3 reads TGTGCCACACAAGTGGGATCGAATGGCTACACCTTC. The encoded protein is CATQVGSNGYTF. Using reference TRBV2 and TRBJ1-2 for the parts outside the CDR3, the full variable domain is EPEVTQTPSHQVTQMGQEVILRCVPISNHLYFYWYRQILGQKVEFLVSFYNNEISEKSEIFDDQFSVERPDGSNFTLKIRSTKLEDSAMYFCATQVGSNGYTFGSGTRLTVV.

The V gene is TRBV7-6, the J gene TRBJ2-7, with 11 bases that match TRBD2. Germline V lookup: CDR1 SGHVS, CDR2 FNYEAQ. This CDR3 contains 16 residues. Germline trimming cut 4 bases from V and 5 bases from J; bases unmatched to any gene: 10. CDR3 protein: CASSYRPTSGKNEQYF. Here the CDR3 DNA reads TGTGCCAGCAGCTACCGACCGACTAGCGGGAAGAACGAGCAGTACTTC.

The table lists this clone with a few counts. The chain joins TRBV27 to TRBJ1-5; possibly TRBD1 for D (6 bases). This CDR3 is 15 amino acids long. CDR1 and CDR2 from the germline V gene are MNHEY and SMNVEV (reference sequence). With 5 bases removed from V and 3 bases from J, the gap between germline ends came to 14 bases. CDR3 in amino acids: CASSPMGGYNQPQHF. CDR3 sequence (DNA): TGTGCCAGCAGTCCTATGGGGGGCTACAATCAGCCCCAGCATTTT.

For this clone: This probably arose from a read error, given a far larger clone one base away. This chain joins TRBV28 and TRBJ1-2, with D hard to call. The germline CDR1 and CDR2 sequences are MDHEN and SYDVKM. This CDR3 region has 12 residues. The CDR3, as DNA: TGTGCCAGCGGAACAGCTTACTATAGCTACACCTTC. Translation gives CASGTAYYSYTF.

The rearrangement links TRBV28 to TRBJ2-7; tentative D call: TRBD1 (6 bases). The CDR3 contains 13 residues. Germline assignment: CDR1 MDHEN and CDR2 SYDVKM. Trimming removed 10 bases at V and 2 bases at J, with 15 bases between. For the CDR3, the DNA is TGTGCCACAACGGGACATAATCCCTACGAGCAGTACTTC. Protein product: CATTGHNPYEQYF.

The V and J genes are TRBV15 and TRBJ1-3, with D possibly matching TRBD1 (6 bases). This CDR3 region has 17 residues. Looked up from germline, CDR1 is LNHNV and CDR2 is YYDKDF (reference sequence). The ends were cut back, 6 bases at V and 0 bases at J, with 18 bases in the middle. CDR3 sequence: CATRASDSQSSGNTIYF. CDR3 coding DNA: TGTGCCACCAGAGCATCGGACAGCCAGAGCTCTGGAAACACCATATATTTT.